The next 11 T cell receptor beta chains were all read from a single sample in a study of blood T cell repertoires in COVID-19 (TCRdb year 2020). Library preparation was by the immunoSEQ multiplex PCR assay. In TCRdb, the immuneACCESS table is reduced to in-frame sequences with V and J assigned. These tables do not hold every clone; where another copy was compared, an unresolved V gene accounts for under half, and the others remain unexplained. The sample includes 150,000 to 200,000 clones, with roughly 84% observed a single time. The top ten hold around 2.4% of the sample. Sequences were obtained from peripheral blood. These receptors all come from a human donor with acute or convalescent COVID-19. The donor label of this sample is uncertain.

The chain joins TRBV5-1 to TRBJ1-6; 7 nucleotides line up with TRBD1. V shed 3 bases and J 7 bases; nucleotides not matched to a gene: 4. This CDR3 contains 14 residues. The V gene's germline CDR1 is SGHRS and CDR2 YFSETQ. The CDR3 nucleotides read TGCGCCAGCAGCTCTGGGACAGAGAATTCACCCCTCCACTTT. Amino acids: CASSSGTENSPLHF. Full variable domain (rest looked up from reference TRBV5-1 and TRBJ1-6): KAGVTQTPRYLIKTRGQQVTLSCSPISGHRSVSWYQQTPGQGLQFLFEYFSETQRNKGNFPGRFSGRQFSNSRSEMNVSTLELGDSALYLCASSSGTENSPLHFGNGTRLTVT.

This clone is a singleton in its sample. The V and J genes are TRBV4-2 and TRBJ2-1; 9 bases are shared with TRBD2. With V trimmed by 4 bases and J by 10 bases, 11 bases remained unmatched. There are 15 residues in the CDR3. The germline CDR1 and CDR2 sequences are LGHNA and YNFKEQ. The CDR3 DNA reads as TGTGCCAGCAGCCCCACGGGCGGGGGGGTTTTGGAGCAGTTCTTC. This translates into CASSPTGGGVLEQFF.

The DNA for the CDR3 is TGTGCCACCAGCAGAGTTGGCAGGGGTGCGGCCCAGTACTTC. This encodes CATSRVGRGAAQYF. This chain uses TRBV15 with TRBJ2-5; D might be TRBD1 (6 bases). Germline V gives CDR1 LNHNV, CDR2 YYDKDF (reference sequence). V shed 1 base and J shed 9 bases, with 15 bases lying between them. This CDR3 comprises 14 residues.

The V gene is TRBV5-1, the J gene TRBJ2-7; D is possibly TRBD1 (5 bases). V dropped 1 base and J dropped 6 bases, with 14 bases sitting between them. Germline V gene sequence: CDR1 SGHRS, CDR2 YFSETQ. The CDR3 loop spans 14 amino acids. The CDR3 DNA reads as TGCGCCAGCAGCTTGACGACAGAAGGGCTCGAGCAGTACTTC. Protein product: CASSLTTEGLEQYF.

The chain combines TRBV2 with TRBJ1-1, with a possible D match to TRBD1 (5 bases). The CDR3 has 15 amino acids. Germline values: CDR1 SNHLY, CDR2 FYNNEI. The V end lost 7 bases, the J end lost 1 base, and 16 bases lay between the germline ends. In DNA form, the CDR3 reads TGTGCCAGCAAAACCGCGGGACGGAAGAACACTGAAGCTTTCTTT. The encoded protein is CASKTAGRKNTEAFF.

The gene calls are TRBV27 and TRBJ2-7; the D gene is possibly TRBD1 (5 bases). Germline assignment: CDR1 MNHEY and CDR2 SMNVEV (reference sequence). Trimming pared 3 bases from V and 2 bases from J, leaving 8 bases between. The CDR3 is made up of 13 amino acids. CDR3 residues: CASSFQGPYEQYF. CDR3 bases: TGTGCCAGCAGTTTCCAGGGCCCCTACGAGCAGTACTTC.

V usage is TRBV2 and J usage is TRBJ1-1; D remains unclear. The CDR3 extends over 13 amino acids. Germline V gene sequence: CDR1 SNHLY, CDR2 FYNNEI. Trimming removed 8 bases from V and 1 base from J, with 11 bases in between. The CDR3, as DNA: TGTGCCAGCTCGAATACAGCGAACACTGAAGCTTTCTTT. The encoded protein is CASSNTANTEAFF.

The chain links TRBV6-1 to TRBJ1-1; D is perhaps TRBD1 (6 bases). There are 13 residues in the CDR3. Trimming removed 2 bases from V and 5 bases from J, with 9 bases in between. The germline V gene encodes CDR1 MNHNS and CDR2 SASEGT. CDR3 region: CASSEQGSTEAFF. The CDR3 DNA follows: TGTGCCAGCAGTGAACAGGGGAGTACTGAAGCTTTCTTT.

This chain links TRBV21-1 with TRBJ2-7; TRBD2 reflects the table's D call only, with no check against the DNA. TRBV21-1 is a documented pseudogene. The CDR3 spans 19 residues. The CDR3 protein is CARDNAYAGGLEEIYEQYF. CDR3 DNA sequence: TGTGCCAGAGATAATGCTTACGCGGGGGGGCTGGAGGAAATCTACGAGCAGTACTTC.

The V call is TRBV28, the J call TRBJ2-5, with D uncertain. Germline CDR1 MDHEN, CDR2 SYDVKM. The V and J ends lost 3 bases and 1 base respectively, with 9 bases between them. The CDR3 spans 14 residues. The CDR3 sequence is CASSFLRSQETQYF. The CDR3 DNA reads TGTGCCAGCAGTTTTTTACGGTCCCAAGAGACCCAGTACTTC.

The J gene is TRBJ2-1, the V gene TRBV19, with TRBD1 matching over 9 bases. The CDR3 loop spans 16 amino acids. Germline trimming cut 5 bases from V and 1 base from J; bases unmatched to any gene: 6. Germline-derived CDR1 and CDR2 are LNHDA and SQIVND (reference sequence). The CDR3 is CASSPGQGFSYNEQFF. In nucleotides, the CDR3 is TGTGCCAGTAGTCCGGGACAGGGTTTTTCCTACAATGAGCAGTTCTTC.